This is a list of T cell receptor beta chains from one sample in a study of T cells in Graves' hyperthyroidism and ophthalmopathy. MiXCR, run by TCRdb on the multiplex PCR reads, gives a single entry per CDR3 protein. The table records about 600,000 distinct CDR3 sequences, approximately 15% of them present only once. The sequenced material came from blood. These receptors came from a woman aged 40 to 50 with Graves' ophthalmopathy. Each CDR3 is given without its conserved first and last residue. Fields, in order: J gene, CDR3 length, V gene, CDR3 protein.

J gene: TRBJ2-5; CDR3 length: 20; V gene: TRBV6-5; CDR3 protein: ASSYWNIEGLAGGPRGETQY
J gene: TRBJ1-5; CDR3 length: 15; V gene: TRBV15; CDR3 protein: ATSKGSRAGTNQPQH
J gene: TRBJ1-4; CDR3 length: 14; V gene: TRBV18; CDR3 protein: ASSPPGEGLNEKLF
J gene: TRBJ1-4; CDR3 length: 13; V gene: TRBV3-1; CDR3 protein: ASSPPAGSNEKLF
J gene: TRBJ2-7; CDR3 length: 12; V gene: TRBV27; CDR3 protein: ASSFQDSSYEQY
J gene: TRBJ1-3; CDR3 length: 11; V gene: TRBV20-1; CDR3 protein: SAPGQGGNTIY
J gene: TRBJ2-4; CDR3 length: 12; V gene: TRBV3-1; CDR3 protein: ASSRRLGRDIQY
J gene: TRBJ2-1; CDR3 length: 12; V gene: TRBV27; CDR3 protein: ASFPDRAYNEQF
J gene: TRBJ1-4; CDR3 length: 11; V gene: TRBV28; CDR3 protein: ASHRATNEKLF
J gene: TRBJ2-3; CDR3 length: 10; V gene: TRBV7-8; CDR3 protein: ATSRDTDTQY
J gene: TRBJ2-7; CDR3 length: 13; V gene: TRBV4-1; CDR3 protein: ASSLLPGPSYEQY
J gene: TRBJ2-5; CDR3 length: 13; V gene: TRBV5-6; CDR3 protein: ASSFTSGGQETQY
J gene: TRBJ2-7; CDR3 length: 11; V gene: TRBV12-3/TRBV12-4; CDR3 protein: ASTPGQGREQY
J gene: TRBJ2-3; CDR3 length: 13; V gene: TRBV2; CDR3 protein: ASVVGSYSTDTQY
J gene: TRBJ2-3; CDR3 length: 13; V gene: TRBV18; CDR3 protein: ASSPDEASTDTQY
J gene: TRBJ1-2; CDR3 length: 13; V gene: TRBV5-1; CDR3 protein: ASSPSGGTLYGYT
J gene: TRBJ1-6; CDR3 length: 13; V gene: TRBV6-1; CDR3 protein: ASSYLDSHNSPLH
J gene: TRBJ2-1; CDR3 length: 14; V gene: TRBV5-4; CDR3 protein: ASSLGGSSSCNEQF
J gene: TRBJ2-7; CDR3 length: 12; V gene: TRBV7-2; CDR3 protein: ASSFIGNFYEQY
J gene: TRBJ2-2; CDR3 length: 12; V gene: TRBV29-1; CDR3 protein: SVRDPMSTGELF
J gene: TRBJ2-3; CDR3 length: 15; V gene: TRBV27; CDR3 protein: ASSLVVAGRMTDTQY
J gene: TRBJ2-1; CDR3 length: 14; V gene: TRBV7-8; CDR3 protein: ASSPQGQLRHNEQF